One and the same sample provided the 17 T cell receptor beta chains below, sequenced in a study of cytomegalovirus exposure and HLA in healthy donors. PCR involved 60 Vbeta and 13 Jbeta primers. Using immunoSEQ multiplex PCR, the repertoire was profiled, and TCRdb retains in-frame clones only, with some absent. The data show about 31,000 clones, about two thirds seen once. The sequencing input was PBMCs. The receptors come from a man aged 35-49 years in good health and CMV-seropositive.

The chain has TRBV5-1 and TRBJ2-7, with D perhaps matching TRBD2 (5 bases). The CDR3 has 15 residues. Germline CDR1 SGHRS, CDR2 YFSETQ. Trimming left V 3 bases short and J 3 bases short, with 16 bases between. The CDR3: CASSSIAPSGYEQYF. The CDR3 DNA reads as TGCGCCAGCAGCTCCATTGCCCCAAGCGGCTACGAGCAGTACTTC.

The chain links TRBV2 to TRBJ1-5; 9 nucleotides match TRBD1. The CDR3 contains 14 residues. Trimming took 4 bases from V and 4 from J; bases not matched to a gene: 2. Germline lookup yields CDR1 SNHLY and CDR2 FYNNEI. The CDR3 bases are TGTGCCAGCAGTGGGACAGGGGAGAATCAGCCCCAGCATTTT. Translation: CASSGTGENQPQHF.

CDR3 bases: TGTGCCAGCCTACCCCTCTCGACAGGGGATATCAACGAGCAGTACTTC. It codes for CASLPLSTGDINEQYF. The chain employs TRBV27 and TRBJ2-7, with 8 bases fitting TRBD1. This CDR3 contains 16 residues. The germline V gene encodes CDR1 MNHEY and CDR2 SMNVEV (reference sequence). With 8 bases clipped from V and 5 bases from J, the junction kept 17 bases outside the gene matches.

This rearrangement joins TRBV7-8 to TRBJ2-3, with 7 bases fitting TRBD2. This CDR3 comprises 16 residues. Germline V CDR1 and CDR2: SGHVS, FQNEAQ. J gave up 4 bases and V 3 bases, and 10 bases lay outside the gene matches. The CDR3 spells CASSFYGGGRADTQYF. In nucleotides, the CDR3 is TGTGCCAGCAGCTTCTATGGGGGGGGGAGGGCAGATACGCAGTATTTT.

This clone came up a few times. The V and J genes are TRBV5-1 and TRBJ1-4; D is unclear. Trimming removed 0 bases at V and 11 bases at J, with 8 bases between. The CDR3 totals 12 residues. CDR1 is SGHRS and CDR2 is YFSETQ in the germline V gene. The CDR3 spells CASSLDSGKLFF. In DNA form, the CDR3 reads TGCGCCAGCAGCTTGGACTCGGGGAAACTGTTTTTT.

The chain employs TRBV19 and TRBJ2-2; TRBD2 agrees at 8 bases. The ends lost 6 bases at V and 6 bases at J; junction bases unmatched: 9. Germline CDR1 reads LNHDA; CDR2 reads SQIVND (reference sequence). CDR3 length: 15 residues. The CDR3 DNA reads TGTGCCAGTAGAGTCCGGGGGGGCGAATCCGGGGAGCTGTTTTTT. Translation: CASRVRGGESGELFF.

The chain combines TRBV6-5 with TRBJ1-6; D may be TRBD1 (6 bases). The V end was cut by 8 bases, the J end by 9 bases, with 20 bases between. From germline, CDR1 is MNHEY and CDR2 SVGAGI. This CDR3 has 15 residues. CDR3 in amino acids: CASAVGAGQTSPLHF. For the CDR3, the DNA is TGTGCCAGCGCGGTGGGGGCAGGGCAAACTTCACCCCTCCACTTT.

This clone was seen a few times. This sequence joins TRBV6-1 and TRBJ1-2; tentative D call: TRBD1 (6 bases). The CDR3 has 15 amino acids. CDR1 MNHNS and CDR2 SASEGT come from the germline V gene. Trimming left V 2 bases short and J 1 base short, with 11 bases between. CDR3 DNA sequence: TGTGCCAGCAGTGAACACCCAGGGGTTAACTATGGCTACACCTTC. Its protein is CASSEHPGVNYGYTF.

This rearrangement joins TRBV6-5 to TRBJ1-2; D gene uncertain. Germline CDR1 is MNHEY and CDR2 is SVGAGI. V lost 8 bases and J lost 0, with 13 bases in between. The CDR3 has 14 residues. The DNA for the CDR3 is TGTGCCAGCCTCCCGGCCGCGGCTAACTATGGCTACACCTTC. It encodes CASLPAAANYGYTF.

The chain uses TRBV6-6 and TRBJ2-7; TRBD1 might be the D (5 bases). This CDR3 is 13 amino acids long. V lost 6 bases and J 4 bases, leaving 13 bases between the germline ends. Germline CDR1 and CDR2: MNHNY and SVGAGI (reference sequence). The chain's CDR3 is CASRPTARYEQYF. CDR3 coding DNA: TGTGCCAGCAGACCGACAGCGAGATACGAGCAGTACTTC.

The V call is TRBV25-1, the J call TRBJ2-2; a weak D match, TRBD2 (5 bases). This CDR3 spans 12 amino acids. Germline loops: CDR1 MGHDK, CDR2 SYGVNS. The V and J ends lost 6 bases and 3 bases respectively, with 5 bases between them. CDR3 sequence reads: CASSGDTGELFF. CDR3 coding DNA: TGTGCCAGCAGCGGGGACACCGGGGAGCTGTTTTTT. The complete variable domain, with remaining parts taken from reference TRBV25-1 and TRBJ2-2, reads EADIYQTPRYLVIGTGKKITLECSQTMGHDKMYWYQQDPGMELHLIHYSYGVNSTEKGDLSSESTVSRIRTEHFPLTLESARPSHTSQYLCASSGDTGELFFGEGSRLTVL.

The rearrangement uses TRBV7-9 and TRBJ1-2, with 8 bases aligning to TRBD1. Trimming at V came to 4 bases and at J to 4 bases, leaving 5 bases not matched to a gene. Germline V lookup: CDR1 SEHNR, CDR2 FQNEAQ (reference sequence). This CDR3 contains 14 residues. The CDR3 here is CASSSTGVGYGYTF. The CDR3, as DNA: TGTGCCAGCAGCTCGACAGGGGTTGGCTATGGCTACACCTTC.

Turning to this clone: Mismatch with germline at one junction end may stem from a read error. This chain uses TRBV7-9 with TRBJ1-1, with 7 bases lining up with TRBD1. CDR1 SEHNR and CDR2 FQNEAQ come from the germline V gene (reference sequence). CDR3 length: 11 residues. The DNA for the CDR3 is TGTGCCAGCAGCTTAGCGTGGGACAGCTACTTT. It specifies CASSLAWDSYF.

The chain uses TRBV5-1 and TRBJ2-3; the match to TRBD1 covers 7 bases. Germline V CDR1 and CDR2: SGHRS, YFSETQ. The CDR3 consists of 15 residues. The junction had 5 bases not matched to a gene; V was cut back by 2 bases and J by 2 bases. CDR3 region: CASSFLTGNTDTQYF. The CDR3 nucleotides are TGCGCCAGCAGCTTTTTGACAGGGAACACAGATACGCAGTATTTT.

In its sample, this clone was seen once. This rearrangement joins TRBV7-4 to TRBJ1-1; D gene unclear. From germline, CDR1 is SGHVT and CDR2 SQSDAQ. Between the trimmed V and J ends, which lost 5 bases and 3 bases, there was a span of 16 bases. The CDR3 contains 15 residues. The CDR3 region has the DNA TGTGCCAGCAGCCGCCCCCCGTCGCGGTACACTGAAGCTTTCTTT. Its protein is CASSRPPSRYTEAFF.

About this clone itself: Germline is not matched at one junction end, which may reflect a read error. The rearrangement joins TRBV19 to TRBJ1-5; possible D gene TRBD1, 6 bases. The CDR3 covers 17 residues. Germline V gene data show CDR1 as LNHDA and CDR2 as SQIVND (reference sequence). CDR3 nucleotides: TGTGCCAGTAGTACATTGGACGGGACAACGAGCAGTCAGCCCCAGCATTTT. Protein sequence: CASSTLDGTTSSQPQHF.

The chain recombines TRBV6-1 with TRBJ1-4; TRBD1 might be the D (6 bases). The CDR3 is 14 amino acids. Germline V gene lookup returns CDR1 MNHNS and CDR2 SASEGT. The V end lost 6 bases, the J end lost 0 bases, and 8 bases lay between the germline ends. The CDR3 loop reads CASSDRTTNEKLFF. The CDR3 DNA sequence: TGTGCCAGCAGCGACAGGACAACTAATGAAAAACTGTTTTTT.